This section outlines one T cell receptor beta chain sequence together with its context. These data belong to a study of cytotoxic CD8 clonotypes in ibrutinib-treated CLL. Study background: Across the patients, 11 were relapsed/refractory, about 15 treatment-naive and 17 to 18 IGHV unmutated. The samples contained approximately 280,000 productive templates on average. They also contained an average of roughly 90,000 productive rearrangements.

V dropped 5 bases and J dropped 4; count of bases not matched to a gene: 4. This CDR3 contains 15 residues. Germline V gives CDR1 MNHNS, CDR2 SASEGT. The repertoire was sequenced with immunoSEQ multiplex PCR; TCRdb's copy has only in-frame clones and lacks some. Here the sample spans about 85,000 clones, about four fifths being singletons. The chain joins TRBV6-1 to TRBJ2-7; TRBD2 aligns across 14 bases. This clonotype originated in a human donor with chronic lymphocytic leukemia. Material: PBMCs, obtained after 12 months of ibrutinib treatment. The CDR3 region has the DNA TGTGCCAGCAGTTCAGGACTAGCGGGAGGATACGAGCAGTACTTC. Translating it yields CASSSGLAGGYEQYF.